This T cell receptor (beta chain) appears in the sequencing data of a study of CD8+CD57+ T cells in acquired aplastic anemia. Broader study findings: Roughly 31 was the count of CD8+ CDR3 sequences that patients shared with controls. No significant patient-versus-control difference appeared in CD8+ Simpson's diversity.

The sample holds a few counts of this clonotype. The antigen remains undetermined. V shed 6 bases and J shed 8 bases, with 16 bases lying between them. CDR3 length: 13 amino acids. Per the germline V gene, CDR1 is DFQATT and CDR2 is SNEGSKA (reference sequence). CDR3 and TCR beta VDJ profiling relied on a genomic DNA template. TCRdb reanalysed the reads using MiXCR and keeps one entry per CDR3 protein. Seen here are over 200,000 distinct CDR3 sequences, roughly 57% observed once, and the top ten hold 25% to 35%. This clonotype originated in a human donor in good health. This chain links TRBV20-1 with TRBJ1-4, with D maybe TRBD1 (6 bases). Material for sequencing was sorted CD4+, CD8+, or CD8+CD57+ T cells (not recorded which) from PBMCs. The CDR3 here is CSAWERGGEKLFF. The CDR3 DNA is TGCAGTGCGTGGGAGCGGGGGGGCGAAAAACTGTTTTTT.